This T cell receptor beta chain appears in the sequencing data of a study of regulatory T cells in long-lasting Graves disease. Construction of TCR beta libraries relied on iRepertoire HTBI primers and on Arm-PCR targeting CDR3 regions. TCRdb recomputed calls from the multiplex PCR reads with MiXCR, one row per CDR3 protein. The sample has about 440,000 distinct CDR3 sequences, about 15% seen once. Time point here: newly diagnosed GD, antithyroid drugs for less than 3 months. PBMC-derived RNA was used for the TCR library. This clonotype appeared a few times. The CDR3 extends over 12 amino acids. Deletions cut 2 bases from V and 7 bases from J, with 5 bases between. Germline CDR1 and CDR2: SEHNR and FQNEAQ (reference sequence). The same sample was also used in a study of T cells in Graves' hyperthyroidism and ophthalmopathy.

This receptor was taken from a woman in her 30s with Graves disease. The source was peripheral blood mononuclear cells (PBMCs), collected at new diagnosis, from a patient treated with antithyroid drugs. The rearrangement links TRBV7-9 to TRBJ2-2; D unresolved. The CDR3 DNA reads TGTGCCAGCAGCTTATCTAACGGGGAGCTGTTTTTT. It yields the protein CASSLSNGELFF.